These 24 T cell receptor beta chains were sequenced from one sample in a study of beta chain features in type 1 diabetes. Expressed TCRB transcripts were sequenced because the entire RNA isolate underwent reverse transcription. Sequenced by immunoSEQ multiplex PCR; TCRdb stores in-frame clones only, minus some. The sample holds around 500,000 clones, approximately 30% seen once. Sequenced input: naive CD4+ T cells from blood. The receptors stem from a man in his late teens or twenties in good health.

CDR3 nucleotides: TGCGCCAGCAGCCCGGCGGGGGGCTCGATTTACGAGCAGTACTTC. This gives the protein CASSPAGGSIYEQYF. The chain combines TRBV4-1 with TRBJ2-7; TRBD2 matches 8 bases. The J segment lost 4 bases and the V segment lost 4 bases, leaving 9 bases of the junction unmatched. The germline CDR1 and CDR2 sequences are MGHRA and YSYEKL. This CDR3 spans 15 amino acids.

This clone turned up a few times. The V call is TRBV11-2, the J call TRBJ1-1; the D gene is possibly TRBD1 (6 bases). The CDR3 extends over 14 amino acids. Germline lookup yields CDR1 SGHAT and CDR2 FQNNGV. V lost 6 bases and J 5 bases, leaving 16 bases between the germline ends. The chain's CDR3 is CASRRFEGGTEAFF. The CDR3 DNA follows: TGTGCCAGCAGGCGTTTCGAGGGGGGGACTGAAGCTTTCTTT.

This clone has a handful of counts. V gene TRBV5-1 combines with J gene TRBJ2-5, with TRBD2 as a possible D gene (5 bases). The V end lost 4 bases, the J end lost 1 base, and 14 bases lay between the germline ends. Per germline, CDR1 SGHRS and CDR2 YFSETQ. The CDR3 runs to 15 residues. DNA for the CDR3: TGCGCCAGCAGCCCCGTCTTGGGGAGCCAAGAGACCCAGTACTTC. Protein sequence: CASSPVLGSQETQYF.

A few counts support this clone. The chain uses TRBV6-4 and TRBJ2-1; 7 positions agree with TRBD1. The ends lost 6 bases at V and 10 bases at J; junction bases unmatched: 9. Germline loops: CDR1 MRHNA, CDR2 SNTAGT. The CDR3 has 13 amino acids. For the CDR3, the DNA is TGTGCCAGCAGCTCGGACAGGACTGGAGAGCAGTTCTTC. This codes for CASSSDRTGEQFF.

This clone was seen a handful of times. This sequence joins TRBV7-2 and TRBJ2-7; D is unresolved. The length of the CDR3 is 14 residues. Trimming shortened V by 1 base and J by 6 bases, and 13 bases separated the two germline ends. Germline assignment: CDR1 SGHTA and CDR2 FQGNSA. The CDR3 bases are TGTGCCAGCAGCTTAGAGGTAGGGATCTCCGAGCAGTACTTC. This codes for CASSLEVGISEQYF.

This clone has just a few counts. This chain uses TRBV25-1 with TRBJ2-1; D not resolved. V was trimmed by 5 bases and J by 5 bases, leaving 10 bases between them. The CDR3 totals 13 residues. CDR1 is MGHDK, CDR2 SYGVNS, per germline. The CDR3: CASSPLGNNEQFF. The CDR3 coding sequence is TGTGCCAGCAGTCCGCTGGGAAACAATGAGCAGTTCTTC. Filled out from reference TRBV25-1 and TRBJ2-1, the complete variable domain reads EADIYQTPRYLVIGTGKKITLECSQTMGHDKMYWYQQDPGMELHLIHYSYGVNSTEKGDLSSESTVSRIRTEHFPLTLESARPSHTSQYLCASSPLGNNEQFFGPGTRLTVL.

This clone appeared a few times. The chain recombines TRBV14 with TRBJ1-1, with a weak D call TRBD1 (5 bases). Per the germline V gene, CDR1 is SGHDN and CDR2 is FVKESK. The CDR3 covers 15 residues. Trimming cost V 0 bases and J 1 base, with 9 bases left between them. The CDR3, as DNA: TGTGCCAGCAGCCAAGATTGGCAGGGGAACACTGAAGCTTTCTTT. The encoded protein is CASSQDWQGNTEAFF.

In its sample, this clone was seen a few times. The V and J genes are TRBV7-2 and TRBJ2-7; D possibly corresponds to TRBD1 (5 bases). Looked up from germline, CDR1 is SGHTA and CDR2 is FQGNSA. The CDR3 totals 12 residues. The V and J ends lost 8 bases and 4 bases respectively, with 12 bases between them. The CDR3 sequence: CASLGVRYEQYF. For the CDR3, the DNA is TGTGCCAGCTTAGGGGTTAGGTACGAGCAGTACTTC. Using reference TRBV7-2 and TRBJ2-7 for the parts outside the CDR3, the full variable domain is GAGVSQSPSNKVTEKGKDVELRCDPISGHTALYWYRQSLGQGLEFLIYFQGNSAPDKSGLPSDRFSAERTGGSVSTLTIQRTQQEDSAVYLCASLGVRYEQYFGPGTRLTVT.

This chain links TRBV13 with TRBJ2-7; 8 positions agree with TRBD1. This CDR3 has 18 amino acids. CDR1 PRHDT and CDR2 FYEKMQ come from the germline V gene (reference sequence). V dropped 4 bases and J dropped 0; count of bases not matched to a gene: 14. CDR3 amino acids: CASSSGTGFLSRSYEQYF. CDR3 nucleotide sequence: TGTGCCAGCAGCTCCGGGACAGGTTTTTTATCCCGCTCCTACGAGCAGTACTTC. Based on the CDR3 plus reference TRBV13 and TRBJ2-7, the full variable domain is AAGVIQSPRHLIKEKRETATLKCYPIPRHDTVYWYQQGPGQDPQFLISFYEKMQSDKGSIPDRFSAQQFSDYHSELNMSSLELGDSALYFCASSSGTGFLSRSYEQYFGPGTRLTVT.

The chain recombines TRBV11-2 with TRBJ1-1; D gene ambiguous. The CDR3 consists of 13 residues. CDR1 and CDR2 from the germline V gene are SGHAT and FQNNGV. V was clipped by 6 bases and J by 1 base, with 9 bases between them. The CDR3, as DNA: TGTGCCAGCAGGAGGGAATCGAACACTGAAGCTTTCTTT. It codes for CASRRESNTEAFF. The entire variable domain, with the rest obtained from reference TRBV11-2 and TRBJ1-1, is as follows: EAGVAQSPRYKIIEKRQSVAFWCNPISGHATLYWYQQILGQGPKLLIQFQNNGVVDDSQLPKDRFSAERLKGVDSTLKIQPAKLEDSAVYLCASRRESNTEAFFGQGTRLTVV.

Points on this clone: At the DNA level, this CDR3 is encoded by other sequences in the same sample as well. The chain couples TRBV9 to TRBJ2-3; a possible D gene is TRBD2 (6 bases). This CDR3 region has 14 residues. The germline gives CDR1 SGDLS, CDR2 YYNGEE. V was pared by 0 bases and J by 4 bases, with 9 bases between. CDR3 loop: CASSVAGVPDTQYF. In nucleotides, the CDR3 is TGTGCCAGCAGCGTAGCGGGGGTCCCAGATACGCAGTATTTT.

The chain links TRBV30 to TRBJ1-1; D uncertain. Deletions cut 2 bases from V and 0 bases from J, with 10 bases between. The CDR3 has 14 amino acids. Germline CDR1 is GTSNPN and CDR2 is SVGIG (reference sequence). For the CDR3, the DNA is TGTGCCTGGAGTTTGGAGAACATGAACACTGAAGCTTTCTTT. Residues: CAWSLENMNTEAFF. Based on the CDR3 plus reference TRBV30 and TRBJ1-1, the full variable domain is SQTIHQWPATLVQPVGSPLSLECTVEGTSNPNLYWYRQAAGRGLQLLFYSVGIGQISSEVPQNLSASRPQDRQFILSSKKLLLSDSGFYLCAWSLENMNTEAFFGQGTRLTVV.

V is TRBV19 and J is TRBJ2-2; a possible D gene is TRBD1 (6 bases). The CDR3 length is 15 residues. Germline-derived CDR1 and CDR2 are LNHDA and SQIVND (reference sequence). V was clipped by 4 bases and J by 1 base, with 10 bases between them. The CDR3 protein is CASSTSDRNTGELFF. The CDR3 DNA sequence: TGTGCCAGTAGTACCTCGGACAGGAACACCGGGGAGCTGTTTTTT.

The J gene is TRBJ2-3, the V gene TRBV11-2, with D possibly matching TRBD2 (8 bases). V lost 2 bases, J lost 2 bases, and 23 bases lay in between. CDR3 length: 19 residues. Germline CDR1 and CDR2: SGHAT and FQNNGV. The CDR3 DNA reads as TGTGCCAGCAGCTTACAGGGGGTTTTAACTAGCGGAACCACAGATACGCAGTATTTT. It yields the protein CASSLQGVLTSGTTDTQYF.

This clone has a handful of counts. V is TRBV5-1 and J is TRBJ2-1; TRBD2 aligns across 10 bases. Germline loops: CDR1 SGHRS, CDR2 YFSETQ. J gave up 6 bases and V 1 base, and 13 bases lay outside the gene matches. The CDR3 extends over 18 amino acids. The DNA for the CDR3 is TGCGCCAGCAGCTTGTTTGCTAGCGGGAGCCAACCTATCAATGAGCAGTTCTTC. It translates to CASSLFASGSQPINEQFF.

The CDR3 DNA reads TGTGCCAGCAGCTTAGACGGACAAAACTATGGCTACACCTTC. Translated, it gives CASSLDGQNYGYTF. This chain links TRBV5-4 with TRBJ1-2; the D gene is possibly TRBD1 (5 bases). Germline V gives CDR1 SGHNT, CDR2 YYREEE (reference sequence). The CDR3 has 14 amino acids. Trimming removed 2 bases from V and 2 bases from J, with 10 bases in between.

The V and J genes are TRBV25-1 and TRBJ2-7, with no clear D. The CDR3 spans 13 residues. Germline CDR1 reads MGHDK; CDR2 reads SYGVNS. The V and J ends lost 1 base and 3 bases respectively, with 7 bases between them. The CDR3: CASSEFRGYEQYF. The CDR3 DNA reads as TGTGCCAGCAGTGAATTCCGTGGCTACGAGCAGTACTTC.

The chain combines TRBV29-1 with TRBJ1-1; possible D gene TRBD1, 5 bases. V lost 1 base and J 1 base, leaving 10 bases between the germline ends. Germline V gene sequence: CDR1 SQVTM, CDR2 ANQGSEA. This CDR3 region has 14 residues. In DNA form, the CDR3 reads TGCAGCGTTGAAGTCGCCGGACAGAACACTGAAGCTTTCTTT. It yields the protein CSVEVAGQNTEAFF. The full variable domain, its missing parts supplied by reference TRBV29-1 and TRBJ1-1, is SAVISQKPSRDICQRGTSLTIQCQVDSQVTMMFWYRQQPGQSLTLIATANQGSEATYESGFVIDKFPISRPNLTFSTLTVSNMSPEDSSIYLCSVEVAGQNTEAFFGQGTRLTVV.

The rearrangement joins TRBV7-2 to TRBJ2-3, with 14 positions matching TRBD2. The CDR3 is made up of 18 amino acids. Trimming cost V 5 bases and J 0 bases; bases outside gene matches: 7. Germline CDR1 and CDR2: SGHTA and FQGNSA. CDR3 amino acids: CASSPRLAGGHSTDTQYF. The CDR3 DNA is TGTGCCAGCAGCCCGCGACTAGCGGGAGGGCATAGCACAGATACGCAGTATTTT.

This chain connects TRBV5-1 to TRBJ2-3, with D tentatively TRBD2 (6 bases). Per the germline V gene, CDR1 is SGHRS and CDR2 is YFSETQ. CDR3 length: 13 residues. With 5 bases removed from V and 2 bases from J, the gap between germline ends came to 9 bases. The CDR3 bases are TGCGCCAGCAGACCGGGAGCCACAGATACGCAGTATTTT. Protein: CASRPGATDTQYF.

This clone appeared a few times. The CDR3 DNA reads as TGTGCCTGGAGTGTACTCCGGGAGGGCGGAGAGCAGTTCTTC. Protein product: CAWSVLREGGEQFF. The chain couples TRBV30 to TRBJ2-1; 8 nucleotides match TRBD2. Germline V gene data show CDR1 as GTSNPN and CDR2 as SVGIG (reference sequence). J gave up 10 bases and V 0 bases, and 8 bases lay outside the gene matches. This CDR3 spans 14 amino acids.

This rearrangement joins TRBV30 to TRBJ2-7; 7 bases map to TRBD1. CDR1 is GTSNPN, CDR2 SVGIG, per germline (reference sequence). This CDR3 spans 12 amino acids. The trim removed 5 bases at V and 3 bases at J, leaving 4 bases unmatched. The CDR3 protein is CAWDRANYEQYF. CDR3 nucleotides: TGTGCCTGGGACAGGGCCAACTACGAGCAGTACTTC.

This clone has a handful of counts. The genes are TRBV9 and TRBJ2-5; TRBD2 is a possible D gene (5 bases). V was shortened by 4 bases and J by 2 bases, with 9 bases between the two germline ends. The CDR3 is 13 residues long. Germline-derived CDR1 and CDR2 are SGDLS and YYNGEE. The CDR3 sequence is CASSPGGQETQYF. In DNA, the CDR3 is TGTGCCAGCAGCCCCGGAGGTCAAGAGACCCAGTACTTC. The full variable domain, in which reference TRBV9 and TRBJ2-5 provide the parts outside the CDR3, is DSGVTQTPKHLITATGQRVTLRCSPRSGDLSVYWYQQSLDQGLQFLIQYYNGEERAKGNILERFSAQQFPDLHSELNLSSLELGDSALYFCASSPGGQETQYFGPGTRLLVL.

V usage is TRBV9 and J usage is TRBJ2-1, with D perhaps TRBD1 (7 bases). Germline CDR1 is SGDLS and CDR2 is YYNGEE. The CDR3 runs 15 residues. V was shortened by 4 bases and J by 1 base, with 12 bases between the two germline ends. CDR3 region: CASSLRGRSYNEQFF. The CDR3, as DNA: TGTGCCAGCAGCCTCAGGGGGAGGTCCTACAATGAGCAGTTCTTC.